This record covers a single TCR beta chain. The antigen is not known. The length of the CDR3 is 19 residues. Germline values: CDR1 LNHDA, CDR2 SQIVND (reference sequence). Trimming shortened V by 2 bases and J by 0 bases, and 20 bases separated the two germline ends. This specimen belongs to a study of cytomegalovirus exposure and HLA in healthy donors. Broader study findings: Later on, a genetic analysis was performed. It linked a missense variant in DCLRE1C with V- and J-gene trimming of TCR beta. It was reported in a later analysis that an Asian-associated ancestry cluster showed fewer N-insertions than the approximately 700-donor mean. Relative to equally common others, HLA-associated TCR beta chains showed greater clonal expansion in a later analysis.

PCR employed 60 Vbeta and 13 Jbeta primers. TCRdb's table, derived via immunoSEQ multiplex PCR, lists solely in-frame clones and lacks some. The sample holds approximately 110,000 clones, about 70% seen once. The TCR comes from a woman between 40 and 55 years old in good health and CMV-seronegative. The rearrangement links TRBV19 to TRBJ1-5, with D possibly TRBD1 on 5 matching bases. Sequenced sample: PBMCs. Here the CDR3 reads CASSIRTPVGVYSNQPQHF. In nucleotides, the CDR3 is TGTGCCAGTAGTATAAGGACCCCGGTAGGGGTCTATAGCAATCAGCCCCAGCATTTT.